This T cell receptor beta chain was sequenced during a study of read filtering for tumor transcriptome and immune sequencing. This clonotype showed up many times. Molecular barcoded adaptors covering alpha/delta and beta/gamma chains were used on about 0.4 ug RNA. TCRdb analysed the reads with MiXCR anew, one entry per CDR3 protein. The sample has about 61,000 distinct CDR3 sequences; approximately 20% are singletons. CDR1 is SGHVS, CDR2 FNYEAQ, per germline. CDR3 length: 13 amino acids. V shed 3 bases, J shed 6 bases, and the junction held 2 bases outside the gene matches. This receptor was taken from a donor aged 40 or over with multiple myeloma. Input material: a population of CD138-negative cells sorted from bone marrow. The genes are TRBV7-6 and TRBJ2-1, with 7 bases fitting TRBD1. The chain's CDR3 is CASSFRDSNEQFF. The CDR3 DNA sequence: TGTGCCAGCAGCTTTCGGGACAGCAATGAGCAGTTCTTC.